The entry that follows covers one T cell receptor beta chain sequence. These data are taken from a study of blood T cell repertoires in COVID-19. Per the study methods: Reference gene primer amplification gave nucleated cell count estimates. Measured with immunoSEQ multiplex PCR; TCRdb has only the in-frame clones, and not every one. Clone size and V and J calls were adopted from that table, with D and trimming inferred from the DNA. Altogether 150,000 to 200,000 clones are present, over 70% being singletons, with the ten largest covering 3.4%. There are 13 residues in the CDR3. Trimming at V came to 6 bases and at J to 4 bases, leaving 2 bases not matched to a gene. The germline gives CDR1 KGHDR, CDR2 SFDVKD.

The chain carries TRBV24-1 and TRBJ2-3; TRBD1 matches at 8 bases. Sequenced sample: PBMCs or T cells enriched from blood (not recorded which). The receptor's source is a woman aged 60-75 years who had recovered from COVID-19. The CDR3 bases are TGTGCCACCAGTACGACAGGGGCAGATACGCAGTATTTT. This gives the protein CATSTTGADTQYF.